The clone carrying this T cell receptor beta chain has at least ten counts. Source study methods: With a range of roughly 23,224 to 690,600, the median per sample was roughly 95,000 TCRs. Each CDR3 protein is one row after TCRdb ran MiXCR on the RACE reads. None of the V and J calls come from the authors' own analysis; TCRdb made them. The table has under 85,000 distinct CDR3 sequences, approximately 10% seen once. The sample belongs to a study of human T cells and chemical hapten exposure. Study as a whole: For the approximately 23-week duration of the study, patients were given weekly doses of diphenylcyclopropenone on the scalp.

Noted time point: patch test 2, 6 weeks after DPC sensitization. Treatment here: therapeutic diphenylcyclopropenone sensitization with weekly scalp DPC. The sequence came from a woman aged 45-59 years with alopecia areata. Some clones in this sample may be carry-over from other donors' samples. This specimen was whole blood, taken in connection with sensitization to the hapten diphenylcyclopropenone (DPC).

This CDR3 reads CATSRAGVHEQFF. The CDR3 DNA reads as TGTGCCACCAGCAGAGCGGGAGTACATGAGCAGTTCTTC. The V call is TRBV15, the J call TRBJ2-1, with D possibly matching TRBD2 (6 bases). There are 13 residues in the CDR3. Germline CDR1 reads LNHNV; CDR2 reads YYDKDF (reference sequence). Deletions cut 1 base from V and 8 bases from J, with 9 bases between.